These 32 T cell receptor beta chains originate from one sample sequenced in a study of T cells after yellow fever vaccination. TCRdb re-called the 5' RACE reads through MiXCR, storing one row per CDR3 protein. This sample has over 120,000 distinct CDR3 sequences, with under 8% found just once. The sample in question was CD4+ T cells sorted from PBMCs, obtained 10 days after the yellow fever booster vaccination. These receptors were obtained from a man in his thirties or forties who received the YFV17D yellow fever vaccine.

This clonotype was detected a few times. This sequence joins TRBV2 and TRBJ1-5; TRBD1 matches 8 bases. Trimming took 6 bases from V and 6 from J; bases not matched to a gene: 4. This CDR3 spans 13 amino acids. Germline-derived CDR1 and CDR2 are SNHLY and FYNNEI. CDR3 sequence: CASRQGGSQPQHF. In DNA form, the CDR3 reads TGTGCCAGCAGACAGGGGGGGAGTCAGCCCCAGCATTTT.

The table lists this clonotype with many counts. The genes are TRBV5-1 and TRBJ2-1; D may be TRBD2 (7 bases). Trimming shortened V by 2 bases and J by 14 bases, and 17 bases separated the two germline ends. This CDR3 is 13 amino acids long. The germline gives CDR1 SGHRS, CDR2 YFSETQ. The chain's CDR3 is CASSFEGGDLEFF. Here the CDR3 DNA reads TGCGCCAGCAGCTTCGAGGGGGGGGACTTGGAGTTCTTC.

In this sample, this clonotype turned up many times. The chain joins TRBV24-1 to TRBJ2-4; D remains ambiguous. The CDR3 consists of 15 residues. Trimming took 4 bases from V and 5 from J, leaving 14 bases between them. Germline V gene sequence: CDR1 KGHDR, CDR2 SFDVKD. CDR3 bases: TGTGCCACCAGTGACCCGCGTGGAGTAGAAAACATTCAGTACTTC. Amino acid sequence: CATSDPRGVENIQYF.

Many counts were recorded for this clonotype. The CDR3, as DNA: TGTGCCACCCTAAACTTAGGGGCCAACGTCCTGACTTTC. Its translation is CATLNLGANVLTF. The chain has TRBV19 and TRBJ2-6; D unclear. Germline V gene sequence: CDR1 LNHDA, CDR2 SQIVND (reference sequence). Trimming took 10 bases from V and 4 from J, leaving 11 bases between them. CDR3 size: 13 residues.

This clonotype was seen many times. V usage is TRBV11-2 and J usage is TRBJ2-7, with D perhaps TRBD2 (5 bases). From germline, CDR1 is SGHAT and CDR2 FQNNGV. The CDR3 covers 14 residues. The V end was cut by 4 bases, the J end by 3 bases, with 13 bases between. The CDR3 protein is CASSWLAIGYEQYF. The CDR3 DNA follows: TGTGCCAGCAGCTGGCTAGCTATAGGCTACGAGCAGTACTTC.

This clonotype has ten or more counts. The chain uses TRBV30 and TRBJ2-1; 9 nucleotides match TRBD2. The CDR3 consists of 14 residues. After removal of 5 bases from V and 9 bases from J, the junction contained 11 bases not matched to a gene. The germline CDR1 and CDR2 sequences are GTSNPN and SVGIG (reference sequence). This CDR3 reads CAWWRAGGSGEQFF. CDR3 nucleotide sequence: TGTGCCTGGTGGCGAGCGGGAGGCTCCGGTGAGCAGTTCTTC.

The genes are TRBV4-3 and TRBJ1-2; D is uncertain. CDR1 and CDR2 (germline): LGHNA, YSLEER. V was trimmed by 0 bases and J by 4 bases, leaving 12 bases between them. The CDR3 is 15 residues long. In nucleotides, the CDR3 is TGCGCCAGCAGCCAAGAAGCTTACAACCTCTATGGCTACACCTTC. It translates to CASSQEAYNLYGYTF.

This clonotype was counted only a few times. The chain uses TRBV4-3 and TRBJ1-1, with D possibly TRBD1 on 5 matching bases. The CDR3 contains 15 residues. Germline assignment: CDR1 LGHNA and CDR2 YSLEER. The germline V and J ends were trimmed by 0 bases and 6 bases, with 14 bases remaining between them. CDR3 bases: TGCGCCAGCAGCCAAGATGGCAGGGTTAATGCTGAAGCTTTCTTT. This gives the protein CASSQDGRVNAEAFF.

Written as DNA, the CDR3 is TGTGCCTGGAGCGGTGCCGGGGGCGAGGGTACGCAGTATTTT. As protein: CAWSGAGGEGTQYF. The chain combines TRBV30 with TRBJ2-3, with D perhaps assigned TRBD1 or TRBD2 (6 bases each). Germline V gene data show CDR1 as GTSNPN and CDR2 as SVGIG (reference sequence). This CDR3 is 14 amino acids long. V lost 3 bases to trimming and J lost 8 bases, with 18 bases between them.

This clonotype showed up many times. The V and J genes are TRBV7-2 and TRBJ2-2; D is uncertain. V lost 6 bases and J 1 base, leaving 9 bases between the germline ends. Germline CDR1 reads SGHTA; CDR2 reads FQGNSA. The CDR3 covers 14 residues. The CDR3 is CASRATGNTGELFF. The CDR3 DNA follows: TGTGCCAGCAGAGCCACGGGGAACACCGGGGAGCTGTTTTTT. Complete variable domain (other parts from reference TRBV7-2 and TRBJ2-2): GAGVSQSPSNKVTEKGKDVELRCDPISGHTALYWYRQSLGQGLEFLIYFQGNSAPDKSGLPSDRFSAERTGGSVSTLTIQRTQQEDSAVYLCASRATGNTGELFFGEGSRLTVL.

This clonotype occurred a few times. The chain combines TRBV20-1 with TRBJ2-1; D gene uncertain. CDR1 is DFQATT and CDR2 is SNEGSKA in the germline V gene (reference sequence). This CDR3 comprises 12 residues. The V and J ends lost 3 bases and 7 bases respectively, with 10 bases between them. CDR3 sequence: CSARLVVNEQFF. In DNA form, the CDR3 reads TGCAGTGCTAGGCTGGTGGTGAATGAGCAGTTCTTC.

This clonotype was seen ten or more times. The chain combines TRBV29-1 with TRBJ2-1, with 9 bases that match TRBD2. CDR3 length equals 13 residues. The V gene end was trimmed by 4 bases and the J gene end by 3 bases; junction bases not matched to a gene: 1. Per the germline V gene, CDR1 is SQVTM and CDR2 is ANQGSEA. The CDR3 sequence: CSVASGVYNEQFF. The DNA of the CDR3 is TGCAGCGTTGCTAGCGGGGTCTACAATGAGCAGTTCTTC.

This clonotype was picked up many times. The V and J genes are TRBV6-2 or TRBV6-3 and TRBJ2-3; 8 bases map to TRBD2. In germline, CDR1 is MNHEY, CDR2 SVGEGT. Germline trimming cut 4 bases from V and 3 bases from J; bases unmatched to any gene: 9. This CDR3 has 16 amino acids. CDR3 nucleotide sequence: TGTGCCAGCAGTTTCCAGCGGGAGTTGGCGACAGATACGCAGTATTTT. Amino acid sequence: CASSFQRELATDTQYF.

This clonotype was observed at least ten times. The rearrangement uses TRBV12-3 or TRBV12-4 and TRBJ2-7; 10 bases match TRBD1. J was trimmed by 7 bases and V by 1 base; bases with no gene match: 7. This CDR3 is built from 15 residues. As DNA, the CDR3 is TGTGCCAGCAGTTTAGGTGGGACAGGGGTTAATGAGCAGTACTTC. It specifies CASSLGGTGVNEQYF.

Details on this clonotype: This sequence may be a read error, since a much larger clone differs from it by one base. The chain joins TRBV6-1 to TRBJ1-2, with D possibly being TRBD1 (5 bases). The ends were cut back, 7 bases at V and 7 bases at J, with 31 bases in the middle. The CDR3 is made up of 18 amino acids. The germline CDR1 and CDR2 sequences are MNHNS and SASEGT. The CDR3 DNA reads as TGTGCCAGCATTGGGGCGATGTGGGCGAAGAGAACGCCGCGTGGCTACACCTTC. Translated, it gives CASIGAMWAKRTPRGYTF.

This clonotype was detected many times. The chain is built from TRBV7-2 and TRBJ1-5, with TRBD1 as a possible D gene (5 bases). The CDR3 is 13 amino acids. V was shortened by 5 bases and J by 10 bases, with 15 bases between the two germline ends. Germline loops: CDR1 SGHTA, CDR2 FQGNSA. In nucleotides, the CDR3 is TGTGCCAGCAGCCAACAGGCCGGGGACCCCCAGCATTTT. Protein: CASSQQAGDPQHF. Drawing the rest from reference TRBV7-2 and TRBJ1-5, the complete variable domain is GAGVSQSPSNKVTEKGKDVELRCDPISGHTALYWYRQSLGQGLEFLIYFQGNSAPDKSGLPSDRFSAERTGGSVSTLTIQRTQQEDSAVYLCASSQQAGDPQHFGDGTRLSIL.

This clonotype has a count of ten or more. This chain connects TRBV5-1 to TRBJ2-7; D is unresolved. CDR1 and CDR2 from the germline V gene are SGHRS and YFSETQ. This CDR3 is 14 amino acids long. V was pared by 4 bases and J by 2 bases, with 13 bases between. The CDR3 coding sequence is TGCGCCAGCAGCCGGTCACGGGTACCCTACGAGCAGTACTTC. Its protein is CASSRSRVPYEQYF.

The table lists this clonotype with many counts. At one boundary the junction diverges from the germline segment, which might be a read error. This sequence joins TRBV29-1 and TRBJ2-5; 7 bases match TRBD1. This CDR3 region has 12 residues. The germline gives CDR1 SQVTM, CDR2 ANQGSEA. In nucleotides, the CDR3 is TGCAGCGTTCAAGACAGGGTAGAGACCCAGTACTTC. Its protein is CSVQDRVETQYF.

This clonotype appeared many times. This chain connects TRBV5-1 to TRBJ2-5, with D perhaps TRBD1 (6 bases). V was pared by 7 bases and J by 1 base, with 11 bases between. This CDR3 spans 13 amino acids. Germline V lookup: CDR1 SGHRS, CDR2 YFSETQ. The CDR3 region has the DNA TGCGCCAGCGGAACGGACAGCCAAGAGACCCAGTACTTC. This gives the protein CASGTDSQETQYF.

This clonotype has a count of ten or more. V usage is TRBV3-1 and J usage is TRBJ1-5; D gene uncertain. V was trimmed by 1 base and J by 3 bases, leaving 4 bases between them. Per the germline V gene, CDR1 is LGHDT and CDR2 is YNNKEL (reference sequence). CDR3 length equals 13 residues. In DNA, the CDR3 is TGTGCCAGCAGCCAAGGCTCCAATCAGCCCCAGCATTTT. Its protein is CASSQGSNQPQHF.

This clonotype was seen more than once but under ten times. The gene calls are TRBV15 and TRBJ1-5; no reliable D call. The V and J ends lost 1 base and 0 bases respectively, with 10 bases between them. The CDR3 extends over 16 amino acids. CDR1 LNHNV and CDR2 YYDKDF come from the germline V gene (reference sequence). For the CDR3, the DNA is TGTGCCACCAGCAGAGCAGGCATCATTAGCAATCAGCCCCAGCATTTT. It yields the protein CATSRAGIISNQPQHF.

This clonotype was counted many times. V usage is TRBV20-1 and J usage is TRBJ2-3; D is uncertain. CDR1 and CDR2 (germline): DFQATT, SNEGSKA (reference sequence). The CDR3 extends over 11 amino acids. Trimming took 6 bases from V and 6 from J, leaving 10 bases between them. CDR3 protein: CSAPPGDTQYF. CDR3 sequence (DNA): TGCAGTGCCCCCCCCGGGGATACGCAGTATTTT.

This clonotype has ten or more counts. The chain couples TRBV20-1 to TRBJ1-6; D is ambiguous. The CDR3 contains 14 residues. Germline V gene lookup returns CDR1 DFQATT and CDR2 SNEGSKA (reference sequence). V gave up 1 base and J gave up 9 bases, with 13 bases separating them. The DNA for the CDR3 is TGCAGTGCTAGAGTTGGGCAGGCGCCTTCACCCCTCCACTTT. This codes for CSARVGQAPSPLHF.

The table lists this clonotype with many counts. This rearrangement joins TRBV12-3 or TRBV12-4 to TRBJ2-2; D is perhaps TRBD1 or TRBD2 (5 bases each). V was cut by 2 bases and J by 4 bases, with 8 bases left in between. The CDR3 totals 14 residues. The CDR3 DNA is TGTGCCAGCAGTTTATCCGGGACCACCGGGGAGCTGTTTTTT. Translated: CASSLSGTTGELFF.

The table lists this clonotype with a few counts. V gene TRBV28 combines with J gene TRBJ2-7; D is perhaps TRBD1 (5 bases). CDR3 length: 13 residues. Between the trimmed V and J ends, which lost 9 bases and 4 bases, there was a span of 16 bases. Germline V gene sequence: CDR1 MDHEN, CDR2 SYDVKM. The DNA of the CDR3 is TGTGCCAGTATACAGTTAGGGGCGTACGAGCAGTACTTC. It encodes CASIQLGAYEQYF.

This clonotype was seen repeatedly, ten times or more. This chain connects TRBV7-6 to TRBJ2-5; tentative D call: TRBD2 (5 bases). The CDR3 totals 17 residues. CDR1 is SGHVS, CDR2 FNYEAQ, per germline. Trimming removed 7 bases from V and 5 bases from J, with 26 bases in between. The CDR3 loop reads CASTPRWGWGASETQYF. The CDR3, as DNA: TGTGCCAGCACTCCCCGCTGGGGTTGGGGAGCTAGTGAGACCCAGTACTTC. Filled out from reference TRBV7-6 and TRBJ2-5, the complete variable domain reads GAGVSQSPRYKVTKRGQDVALRCDPISGHVSLYWYRQALGQGPEFLTYFNYEAQQDKSGLPNDRFSAERPEGSISTLTIQRTEQRDSAMYRCASTPRWGWGASETQYFGPGTRLLVL.

This clonotype appeared a few times. The chain links TRBV28 to TRBJ1-2; D call uncertain. CDR3 length equals 12 residues. The germline CDR1 and CDR2 sequences are MDHEN and SYDVKM. The ends were cut back, 6 bases at V and 1 base at J, with 6 bases in the middle. CDR3: CASSFLNYGYTF. CDR3 sequence (DNA): TGTGCCAGCAGCTTCCTTAACTATGGCTACACCTTC.

This clonotype was counted many times. The genes are TRBV20-1 and TRBJ2-7; TRBD1 matches 9 bases. The junction had 7 bases not matched to a gene; V was cut back by 3 bases and J by 4 bases. Germline-derived CDR1 and CDR2 are DFQATT and SNEGSKA (reference sequence). This CDR3 contains 14 residues. Here the CDR3 reads CSARGTGNPYEQYF. CDR3 sequence (DNA): TGCAGTGCTAGGGGGACAGGGAACCCTTACGAGCAGTACTTC.

This clonotype was found many times. The rearrangement links TRBV4-1 to TRBJ2-1, with a tentative D call TRBD2 (5 bases). Germline values: CDR1 MGHRA, CDR2 YSYEKL. The length of the CDR3 is 16 residues. V lost 1 base to trimming and J lost 1 base, with 11 bases between them. The DNA for the CDR3 is TGCGCCAGCAGCCAAGCTCGGGGTGAGTCCTACAATGAGCAGTTCTTC. Encoded protein: CASSQARGESYNEQFF.

This clonotype was found a few times. This rearrangement joins TRBV18 to TRBJ2-2, with 12 bases matching TRBD2. There are 16 residues in the CDR3. The junction had 8 bases not matched to a gene; V was cut back by 5 bases and J by 7 bases. Per the germline V gene, CDR1 is KGHSH and CDR2 is LQKENI. The CDR3 sequence: CASSSGLAGLGGELFF. The CDR3 region has the DNA TGTGCCAGCTCATCCGGACTAGCGGGACTCGGCGGGGAGCTGTTTTTT.

This clonotype was seen at least ten times. This chain joins TRBV20-1 and TRBJ2-1; 8 bases are a match to TRBD2. The CDR3 totals 16 residues. Germline assignment: CDR1 DFQATT and CDR2 SNEGSKA (reference sequence). J gave up 8 bases and V 2 bases, and 14 bases lay outside the gene matches. The CDR3 DNA follows: TGCAGTGCTAGAATCGGCGCGCGAGGCGGGAGGCATGAGCAGTTCTTC. Its protein is CSARIGARGGRHEQFF.

At least ten counts were recorded for this clonotype. The chain employs TRBV20-1 and TRBJ2-7; D possibly corresponds to TRBD2 (6 bases). The CDR3 consists of 14 residues. From germline, CDR1 is DFQATT and CDR2 SNEGSKA (reference sequence). The ends were cut back, 3 bases at V and 5 bases at J, with 17 bases in the middle. Written as DNA, the CDR3 is TGCAGTGCTAGGACCTTCGCGGGATGGGACGAGCAGTACTTC. Protein: CSARTFAGWDEQYF.